The following is a T cell receptor beta chain sequence with its context. Its specificity is not known. CDR1 is SGDLS, CDR2 YYNGEE, per germline. V lost 3 bases and J 8 bases, leaving 17 bases between the germline ends. The CDR3 runs 14 residues. These data are taken from a study of cytomegalovirus exposure and HLA in healthy donors. Study-level background: As an earlier analysis found, about 200 million T cells yielded about 100 million unique TCR beta sequences. Study-wide results and caveats: A later analysis linked a missense DCLRE1C variant to TCR beta V- and J-gene trimming.

13 Jbeta primers and 60 Vbeta primers were used for the PCR. Clones were sequenced by immunoSEQ multiplex PCR, and TCRdb holds only the in-frame ones, with some missing. The data show about 90,000 clones, roughly 63% seen once. The source of this sequence is a woman aged 50 to 65 in good health and CMV-seropositive. The chain has TRBV9 and TRBJ1-2; D may be TRBD1 (6 bases). The sample consisted of PBMCs. Written as DNA, the CDR3 is TGTGCCAGCAGCGACAGGCCAGGGGCTTCCGGCTACACCTTC. As protein: CASSDRPGASGYTF.